The clone carrying this T cell receptor (beta chain) has a handful of counts. As yet, its antigen is unknown. The sample comes from a study of cytomegalovirus exposure and HLA in healthy donors. PCR employed 60 Vbeta and 13 Jbeta primers. The protocol was immunoSEQ multiplex PCR, while the TCRdb copy is restricted to in-frame clones and leaves out a portion. The repertoire consists of some 150,000 clones, with about 80% occurring once and the leading ten covering about 5%. The CDR3 runs to 13 residues. V shed 6 bases, J shed 4 bases, and the junction held 5 bases outside the gene matches. The germline CDR1 and CDR2 sequences are MDHEN and SYDVKM. Whole-study findings and limits: TRBV6-2, TRBV6-3 and other indistinguishable V segments were excluded. Presence/absence results assume similar sequencing depth per donor, which may not hold. Among CMV-associated TCR beta chains, most appeared HLA-restricted in a later analysis.

The gene calls are TRBV28 and TRBJ1-2, with TRBD1 matching over 7 bases. The specimen sequenced was PBMCs. The TCR was taken from a male donor in good health and CMV-seronegative. The CDR3 DNA reads as TGTGCCAGCAGCCCAGGGGGATTCTATGGCTACACCTTC. Residues: CASSPGGFYGYTF.